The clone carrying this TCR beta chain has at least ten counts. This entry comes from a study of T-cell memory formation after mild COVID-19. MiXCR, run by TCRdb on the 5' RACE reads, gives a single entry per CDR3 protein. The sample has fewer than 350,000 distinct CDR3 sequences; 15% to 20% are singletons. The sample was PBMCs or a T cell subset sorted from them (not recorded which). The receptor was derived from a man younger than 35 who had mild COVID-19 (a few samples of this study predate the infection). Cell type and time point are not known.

The CDR3 coding sequence is TGTGCCACCAGTGATATTCAAGGGGCCTCCTACAATGAGCAGTTCTTC. Translated, it gives CATSDIQGASYNEQFF. V and J are TRBV24-1 and TRBJ2-1, with D perhaps TRBD1 (5 bases). The CDR3 has 16 residues. The V end was cut by 3 bases, the J end by 0 bases, with 11 bases between. In germline, CDR1 is KGHDR, CDR2 SFDVKD.